The sequence of this TCR beta chain was determined in a study of technical replicates of blood from a few donors. Some clones are missing from TCRdb's copy, which holds only in-frame ones; the method was immunoSEQ multiplex PCR. The table includes approximately 79,000 clones, roughly 94% detected once. The clonotype comes from a human donor in good health. Source material: T cells isolated from PBMCs.

The CDR3 bases are TGTGCCAGCGGGGGGGACATGAACACTGAAGCTTTCTTT. Protein: CASGGDMNTEAFF. The chain joins TRBV2 to TRBJ1-1; weak D call: TRBD1 (6 bases). The CDR3 is made up of 13 amino acids. The V gene's germline CDR1 is SNHLY and CDR2 FYNNEI. V lost 8 bases and J 0 bases, leaving 10 bases between the germline ends.